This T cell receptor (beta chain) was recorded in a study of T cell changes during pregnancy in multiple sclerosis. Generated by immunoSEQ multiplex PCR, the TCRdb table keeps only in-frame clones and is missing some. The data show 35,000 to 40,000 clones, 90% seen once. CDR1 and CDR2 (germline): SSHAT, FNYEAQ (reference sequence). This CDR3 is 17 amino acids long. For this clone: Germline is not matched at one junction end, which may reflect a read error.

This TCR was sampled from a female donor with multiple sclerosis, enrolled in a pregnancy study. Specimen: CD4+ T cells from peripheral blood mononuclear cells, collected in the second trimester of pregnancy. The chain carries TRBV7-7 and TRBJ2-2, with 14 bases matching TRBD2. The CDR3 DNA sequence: TGTGCTAGCAGCTTAGGGACTAGCGGGAGAGGAACCGGGGAGCTGTTTTTT. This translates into CASSLGTSGRGTGELFF.